The 2 T cell receptor beta chains presented below share a single source sample, sequenced in a study of cytomegalovirus exposure and HLA in healthy donors. Both 60 Vbeta primers and 13 Jbeta primers went into the PCR. Sequenced by immunoSEQ multiplex PCR; TCRdb stores in-frame clones only, minus some. This table has 200,000 or so clones, around 77% appearing once. The sequencing sample was made of PBMCs. Source of these receptors: a woman in her thirties in good health and CMV-seronegative.

The V and J genes are TRBV6-5 and TRBJ2-3, with TRBD2 matching over 9 bases. Germline values: CDR1 MNHEY, CDR2 SVGAGI. The CDR3 has 15 residues. Trimming at V came to 6 bases and at J to 6 bases, leaving 10 bases not matched to a gene. DNA of the CDR3: TGTGCCAGCAGACCTTACCCGGGACTAGCCGATACGCAGTATTTT. Its protein is CASRPYPGLADTQYF.

The chain combines TRBV29-1 with TRBJ1-2; no firm D call. The CDR3 covers 12 residues. Trimming removed 3 bases from V and 2 bases from J, with 7 bases in between. The germline CDR1 and CDR2 sequences are SQVTM and ANQGSEA. CDR3 region: CSVDLGNYGYTF. As DNA, the CDR3 is TGCAGCGTTGATCTGGGCAACTATGGCTACACCTTC. Variable domain in full (rest from reference TRBV29-1 and TRBJ1-2): SAVISQKPSRDICQRGTSLTIQCQVDSQVTMMFWYRQQPGQSLTLIATANQGSEATYESGFVIDKFPISRPNLTFSTLTVSNMSPEDSSIYLCSVDLGNYGYTFGSGTRLTVV.